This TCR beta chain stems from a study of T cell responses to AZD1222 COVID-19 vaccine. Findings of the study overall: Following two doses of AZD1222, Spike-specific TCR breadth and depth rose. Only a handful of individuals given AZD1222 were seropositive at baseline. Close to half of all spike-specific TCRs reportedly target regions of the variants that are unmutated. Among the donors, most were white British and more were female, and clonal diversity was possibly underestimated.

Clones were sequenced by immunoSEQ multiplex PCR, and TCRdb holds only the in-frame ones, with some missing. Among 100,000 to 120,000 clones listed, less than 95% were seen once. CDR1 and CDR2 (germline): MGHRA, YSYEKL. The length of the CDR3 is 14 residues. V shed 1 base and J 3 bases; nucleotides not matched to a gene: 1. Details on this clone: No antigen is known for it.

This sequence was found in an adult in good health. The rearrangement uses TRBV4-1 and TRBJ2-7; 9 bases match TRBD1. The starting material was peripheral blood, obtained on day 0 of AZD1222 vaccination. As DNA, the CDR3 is TGCGCCAGCAGCCAAGGGACAGGGGTCTACGAGCAGTACTTC. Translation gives CASSQGTGVYEQYF.